The clone carrying this T cell receptor (beta chain) has more than one count but fewer than ten. Its antigen remains unknown. These data come from a study of Graves' ophthalmopathy and Graves' hyperthyroidism. Germline values: CDR1 DFQATT, CDR2 SNEGSKA (reference sequence). Trimming cost V 0 bases and J 11 bases, with 8 bases left between them. The CDR3 has 11 residues. TCR beta CDR3 amplification used RNA transcripts. HTBI primers were used in a first-round RT-PCR, which preceded a second-round multiplex PCR. TCRdb processed the multiplex PCR reads anew with MiXCR; each CDR3 protein has one entry. The repertoire holds roughly 350,000 distinct CDR3 sequences, with about a sixth as singletons. The study, taken as a whole, reports: The model forecast ophthalmopathy progression, reaching 70.59% sensitivity and 72% to 75% specificity. Most expanded clonotypes from thyroid (those above 0.001 frequency) were also found in blood. A model built from 13 signatures distinguished ophthalmopathy from stable hyperthyroidism with 87.88% sensitivity and approximately 80% specificity.

Hyperthyroidism was classified as stable if no ophthalmopathy occurred within 18 months of follow-up. The clonotype was recovered from an adult woman with stable Graves' hyperthyroidism. The sequenced sample consisted of peripheral blood. The chain joins TRBV20-1 to TRBJ2-4; D remains unclear. The chain's CDR3 is CSARDPPFQYF. CDR3 sequence (DNA): TGCAGTGCTAGAGATCCCCCGTTTCAGTACTTC.